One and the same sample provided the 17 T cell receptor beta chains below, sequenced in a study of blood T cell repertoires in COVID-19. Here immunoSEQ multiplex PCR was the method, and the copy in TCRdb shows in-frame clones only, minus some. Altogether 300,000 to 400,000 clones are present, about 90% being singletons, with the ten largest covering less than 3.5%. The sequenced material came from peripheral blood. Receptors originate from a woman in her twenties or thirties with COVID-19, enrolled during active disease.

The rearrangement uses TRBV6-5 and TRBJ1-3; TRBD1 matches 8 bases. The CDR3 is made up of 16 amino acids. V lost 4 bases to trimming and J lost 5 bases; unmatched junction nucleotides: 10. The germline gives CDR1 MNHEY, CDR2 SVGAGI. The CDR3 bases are TGTGCCAGCAGTTCCCGCGGACAGGGAACACGAAACACCATATATTTT. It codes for CASSSRGQGTRNTIYF.

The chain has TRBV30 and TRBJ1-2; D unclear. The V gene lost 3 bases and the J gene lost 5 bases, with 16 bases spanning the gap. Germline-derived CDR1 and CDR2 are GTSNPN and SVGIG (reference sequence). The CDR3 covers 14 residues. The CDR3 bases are TGTGCCTGGAGGTCCGGGGAGAACTGGTATGGCTACACCTTC. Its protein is CAWRSGENWYGYTF.

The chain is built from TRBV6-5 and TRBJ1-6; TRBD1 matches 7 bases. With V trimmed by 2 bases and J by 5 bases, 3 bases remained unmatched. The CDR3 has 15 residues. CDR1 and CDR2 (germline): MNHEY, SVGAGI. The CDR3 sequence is CASSYGGGDNSPLHF. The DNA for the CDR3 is TGTGCCAGCAGTTACGGAGGGGGCGATAATTCACCCCTCCACTTT.

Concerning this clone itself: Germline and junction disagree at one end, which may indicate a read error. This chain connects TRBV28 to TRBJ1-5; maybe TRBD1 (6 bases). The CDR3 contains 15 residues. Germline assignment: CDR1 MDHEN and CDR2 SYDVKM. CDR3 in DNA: TGTGCCAGCATCAAAACAGGGTCCAGGAATCAGTCCCAGCATTTT. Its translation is CASIKTGSRNQSQHF.

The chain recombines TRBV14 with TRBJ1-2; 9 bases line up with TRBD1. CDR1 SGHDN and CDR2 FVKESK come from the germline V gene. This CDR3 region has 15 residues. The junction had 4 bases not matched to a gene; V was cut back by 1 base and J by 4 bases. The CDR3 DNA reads TGTGCCAGCAGCCAAGCGGGGACAGGGCCCTATGGCTACACCTTC. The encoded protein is CASSQAGTGPYGYTF.

In DNA form, the CDR3 reads TGTGCCAGCAGCTATGACAGCTATGGCTACACCTTC. This translates into CASSYDSYGYTF. The rearrangement uses TRBV7-9 and TRBJ1-2, with D possibly TRBD1 on 5 matching bases. The CDR3 sequence is 12 residues long. Germline V gene lookup returns CDR1 SEHNR and CDR2 FQNEAQ (reference sequence). V was clipped by 4 bases and J by 4 bases, with 7 bases between them.

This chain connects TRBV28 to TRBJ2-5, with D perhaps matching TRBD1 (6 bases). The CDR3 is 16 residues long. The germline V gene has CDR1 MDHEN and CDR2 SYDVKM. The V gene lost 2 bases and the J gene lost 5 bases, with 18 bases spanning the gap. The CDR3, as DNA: TGTGCCAGCAGTTTAAGTCTTCTCAGGGGTGTGGAGACCCAGTACTTC. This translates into CASSLSLLRGVETQYF. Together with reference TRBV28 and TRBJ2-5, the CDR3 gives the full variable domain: DVKVTQSSRYLVKRTGEKVFLECVQDMDHENMFWYRQDPGLGLRLIYFSYDVKMKEKGDIPEGYSVSREKKERFSLILESASTNQTSMYLCASSLSLLRGVETQYFGPGTRLLVL.

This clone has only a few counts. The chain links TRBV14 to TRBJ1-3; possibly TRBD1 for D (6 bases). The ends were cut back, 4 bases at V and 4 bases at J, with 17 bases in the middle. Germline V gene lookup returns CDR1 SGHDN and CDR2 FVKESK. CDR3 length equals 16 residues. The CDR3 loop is CASSRQKQGSGNTIYF. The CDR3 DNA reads TGTGCCAGCAGCCGACAGAAACAGGGCTCGGGAAACACCATATATTTT.

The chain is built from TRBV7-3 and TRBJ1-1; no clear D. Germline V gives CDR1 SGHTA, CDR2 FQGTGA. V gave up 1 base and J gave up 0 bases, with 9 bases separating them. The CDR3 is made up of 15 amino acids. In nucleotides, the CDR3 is TGTGCCAGCAGCTTAAACCCTAGTCTGAACACTGAAGCTTTCTTT. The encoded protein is CASSLNPSLNTEAFF.

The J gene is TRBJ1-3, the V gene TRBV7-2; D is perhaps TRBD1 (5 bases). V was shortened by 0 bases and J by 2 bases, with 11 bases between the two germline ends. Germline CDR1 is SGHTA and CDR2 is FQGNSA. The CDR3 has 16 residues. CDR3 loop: CASSLAWGLPGNTIYF. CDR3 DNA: TGTGCCAGCAGCTTAGCTTGGGGACTCCCTGGAAACACCATATATTTT.

CDR3 DNA: TGCGCCAGCAGCTTGGGACAAACAGGGAATTCACCCCTCCACTTT. It specifies CASSLGQTGNSPLHF. The rearrangement joins TRBV5-1 to TRBJ1-6, with D perhaps TRBD1 (6 bases). This CDR3 spans 15 amino acids. The germline gives CDR1 SGHRS, CDR2 YFSETQ. V was pared by 0 bases and J by 7 bases, with 11 bases between.

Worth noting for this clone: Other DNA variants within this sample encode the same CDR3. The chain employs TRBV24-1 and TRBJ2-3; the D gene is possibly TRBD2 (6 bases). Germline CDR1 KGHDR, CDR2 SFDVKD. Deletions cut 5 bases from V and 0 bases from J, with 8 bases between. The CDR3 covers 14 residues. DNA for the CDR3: TGTGCCACCAGTGCCGGGACTAGCACAGATACGCAGTATTTT. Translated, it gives CATSAGTSTDTQYF.

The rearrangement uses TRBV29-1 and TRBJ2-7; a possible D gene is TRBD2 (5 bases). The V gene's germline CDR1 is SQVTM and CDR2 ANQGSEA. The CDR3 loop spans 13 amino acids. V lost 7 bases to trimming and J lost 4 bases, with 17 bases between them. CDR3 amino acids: CSARGQNGYEQYF. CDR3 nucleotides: TGCAGCGCCCGGGGTCAGAACGGGTACGAGCAGTACTTC.

CDR3 coding DNA: TGCGCCAGCAGCCCGGGACTTCAAAGCACGGTTGGGTATTTT. The encoded protein is CASSPGLQSTVGYF. The chain combines TRBV5-1 with TRBJ2-3, with D possibly matching TRBD2 (6 bases). V gave up 4 bases and J gave up 14 bases, with 23 bases separating them. The CDR3 covers 14 residues. CDR1 and CDR2 (germline): SGHRS, YFSETQ.

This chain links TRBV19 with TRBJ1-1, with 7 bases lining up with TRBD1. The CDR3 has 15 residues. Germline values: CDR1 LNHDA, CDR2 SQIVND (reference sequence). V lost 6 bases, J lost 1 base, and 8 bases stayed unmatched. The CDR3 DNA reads TGTGCCAGTAGCAAACCAGGGGGAGGGAACACTGAAGCTTTCTTT. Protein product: CASSKPGGGNTEAFF.

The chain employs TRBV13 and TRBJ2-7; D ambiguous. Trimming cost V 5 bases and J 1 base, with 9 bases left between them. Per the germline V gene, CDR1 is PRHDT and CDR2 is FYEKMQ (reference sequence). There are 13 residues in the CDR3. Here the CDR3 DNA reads TGTGCCAGCAGCCCTCTTTTGTCCTACGAGCAGTACTTC. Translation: CASSPLLSYEQYF.

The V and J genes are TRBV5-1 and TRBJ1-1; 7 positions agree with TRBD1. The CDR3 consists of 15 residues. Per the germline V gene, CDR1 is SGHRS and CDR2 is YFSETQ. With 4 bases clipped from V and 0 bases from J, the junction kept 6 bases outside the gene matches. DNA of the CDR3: TGCGCCAGCAGCGCGCAGACAGGGATGAACACTGAAGCTTTCTTT. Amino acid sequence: CASSAQTGMNTEAFF.